This entry is about one TCR beta chain. The V end lost 8 bases, the J end lost 2 bases, and 9 bases lay between the germline ends. The germline V gene has CDR1 MNHEY and CDR2 SMNVEV (reference sequence). This CDR3 region has 12 residues. This sample is drawn from a study of control samples from healthy donors and cancer patients. Assay used: immunoSEQ multiplex PCR; TCRdb lists only in-frame clones, some missing. In the table there are about 150,000 clones, about 94% of which are singletons. This clonotype originated in a woman aged 35 to 49 in good health. The source material was blood. The J gene is TRBJ2-5, the V gene TRBV27, with D tentatively TRBD1 or TRBD2 (6 bases each). CDR3 sequence (DNA): TGTGCCAGCCGGGGGCTACAAGAGACCCAGTACTTC. Translation: CASRGLQETQYF.